This T cell receptor beta chain was sequenced for a study of shared clonotypes between healthy human individuals. Sequencing used immunoSEQ multiplex PCR; TCRdb keeps in-frame clones, though not all of them. The table includes fewer than 600,000 clones, 75% to 80% detected once. Deletions cut 3 bases from V and 4 bases from J, with 17 bases between. The CDR3 loop spans 15 amino acids. CDR1 SGHTS and CDR2 YDEGEE come from the germline V gene. V is TRBV5-8 and J is TRBJ2-7, with D tentatively TRBD1 (6 bases). Sample: PBMCs. The receptor was derived from a woman in her 40s in good health. Some clones in this sample may be carry-over from other donors' samples. CDR3: CASSSLGQFGYEQYF. In DNA form, the CDR3 reads TGTGCCAGCAGCTCCCTCGGACAGTTTGGGTACGAGCAGTACTTC.